This TCR beta chain was captured in a study of shared clonotypes between healthy human individuals. Losses at the gene ends were 6 bases for V and 5 bases for J; bases not matched to a gene: 7. This CDR3 is 14 amino acids long. From germline, CDR1 is KGHSH and CDR2 LQKENI. CD4+ cells were split into CD45RA+ naive and CD45RA-negative memory subsets. The table came from immunoSEQ multiplex PCR; TCRdb's copy has only in-frame clones and leaves some out. The table shows about 2.4 million clones, with approximately 92% occurring only once. V gene TRBV18 combines with J gene TRBJ1-5; 7 nucleotides line up with TRBD1. The receptor comes from a man aged 18 to 30 in good health. The sample consisted of naive CD4+ T cells sorted from blood. The sample's subset: CD45RA+ positively selected. CDR3 DNA sequence: TGTGCCAGCTCGGCGGCAGGGGGGGATCAGCCCCAGCATTTT. It specifies CASSAAGGDQPQHF.